The clone carrying this T cell receptor beta chain was observed a few times. The sample comes from a study of spatial heterogeneity in lung cancer. As to time point: sample taken at primary tumor resection. MiXCR, run by TCRdb on the 5' RACE reads, gives a single entry per CDR3 protein. The sample has 35,000 to 55,000 distinct CDR3 sequences, about 6.8% seen once. The receptor was isolated from a female donor with early-stage non-small cell lung cancer. Material: PBMCs, obtained at surgery.

The CDR3 loop is CATSLDRRYNEQFF. The CDR3 region has the DNA TGTGCCACCTCTCTAGACCGCCGCTACAATGAGCAGTTCTTC. The chain combines TRBV19 with TRBJ2-1, with no clear D. The CDR3 runs 14 residues. V lost 10 bases, J lost 3 bases, and 16 bases lay in between. Germline V gives CDR1 LNHDA, CDR2 SQIVND (reference sequence).